The 30 T cell receptor beta chains below were found in one sample sequenced in a study of early T cells in non-severe SARS-CoV-2 infection. In TCRdb, the 5' RACE reads were re-called with MiXCR into one record per CDR3 protein. The data contain about 19,000 distinct CDR3 sequences, roughly 4.3% of them seen just once; the ten biggest clones take up roughly 6.7%. Sequencing was done on a sample of whole blood. The receptors shown here come from an adult who was a healthcare worker with PCR-confirmed SARS-CoV-2 infection or an uninfected control (not recorded which).

This clonotype was found many times. This sequence joins TRBV29-1 and TRBJ2-6; no definite D call. Trimming left V 2 bases short and J 2 bases short, with 4 bases between. The V gene's germline CDR1 is SQVTM and CDR2 ANQGSEA. The CDR3 is 13 residues long. The CDR3 DNA reads as TGCAGCGTTGAATTGACTGGGGCCAACGTCCTGACTTTC. Amino acid sequence: CSVELTGANVLTF.

In this sample, this clonotype turned up many times. The V call is TRBV13, the J call TRBJ2-7; 7 bases match TRBD1. The CDR3 loop spans 15 amino acids. V lost 6 bases to trimming and J lost 0 bases; unmatched junction nucleotides: 8. Germline V lookup: CDR1 PRHDT, CDR2 FYEKMQ (reference sequence). The CDR3: CASRHRGAPSYEQYF. The CDR3 DNA sequence: TGTGCCAGCAGGCACAGGGGCGCTCCCTCCTACGAGCAGTACTTC.

By proportion, this clonotype is medium-sized (0.01 to 0.1%). The V and J genes are TRBV15 and TRBJ2-7; TRBD1 is a possible D gene (5 bases). The CDR3 sequence is 14 residues long. V was cut by 3 bases and J by 5 bases, with 14 bases left in between. The germline V gene encodes CDR1 LNHNV and CDR2 YYDKDF (reference sequence). The CDR3, as DNA: TGTGCCACCAGCAGTGGCAGGGAAAGCGACGAGCAGTACTTC. It yields the protein CATSSGRESDEQYF.

The V call is TRBV11-2, the J call TRBJ2-5, with TRBD1 as a possible D gene (5 bases). The CDR3 runs to 13 residues. The ends were cut back, 5 bases at V and 2 bases at J, with 9 bases in the middle. Per the germline V gene, CDR1 is SGHAT and CDR2 is FQNNGV. In DNA, the CDR3 is TGTGCCAGCAGCCGACAGTATCAAGAGACCCAGTACTTC. Translation: CASSRQYQETQYF.

This clonotype has a count of ten or more. The genes are TRBV7-9 and TRBJ2-4; TRBD1 or TRBD2 may be the D gene (5 bases each). The germline gives CDR1 SEHNR, CDR2 FQNEAQ (reference sequence). This CDR3 comprises 15 residues. The ends were cut back, 5 bases at V and 6 bases at J, with 17 bases in the middle. Written as DNA, the CDR3 is TGTGCCAGCAGCCCAGGACCTAGCCAGGGAAACATTCAGTACTTC. As protein: CASSPGPSQGNIQYF. Variable domain in full (rest from reference TRBV7-9 and TRBJ2-4): DTGVSQNPRHKITKRGQNVTFRCDPISEHNRLYWYRQTLGQGPEFLTYFQNEAQLEKSRLLSDRFSAERPKGSFSTLEIQRTEQGDSAMYLCASSPGPSQGNIQYFGAGTRLSVL.

This clonotype was picked up many times. The chain joins TRBV5-1 to TRBJ1-2, with D perhaps matching TRBD1 (5 bases). CDR1 and CDR2 from the germline V gene are SGHRS and YFSETQ. The CDR3 sequence is 15 residues long. V was shortened by 1 base and J by 6 bases, with 16 bases between the two germline ends. The CDR3 nucleotides are TGCGCCAGCAGCTTGAAACAATCCGGAGGGGATGGCTACACCTTC. Its protein product is CASSLKQSGGDGYTF.

This clonotype showed up just a few times. The rearrangement joins TRBV30 to TRBJ1-3; D is uncertain. V shed 5 bases and J shed 0 bases, with 8 bases lying between them. Germline V gene data show CDR1 as GTSNPN and CDR2 as SVGIG (reference sequence). This CDR3 comprises 13 residues. The CDR3 bases are TGTGCCTGGGTGGTCAGCTCTGGAAACACCATATATTTT. It yields the protein CAWVVSSGNTIYF.

This clonotype has a count of ten or more. The chain joins TRBV12-3 or TRBV12-4 to TRBJ2-3, with 12 bases aligning to TRBD1. This CDR3 is 15 amino acids long. With V trimmed by 6 bases and J by 2 bases, 3 bases remained unmatched. The CDR3 nucleotides are TGTGCCAGCAGCCGGGACAGGGGGCACACAGATACGCAGTATTTT. It is translated as CASSRDRGHTDTQYF.

Judged by abundance, this clonotype is medium-sized. The chain has TRBV29-1 and TRBJ1-1, with 7 bases fitting TRBD1. Germline V gives CDR1 SQVTM, CDR2 ANQGSEA. The CDR3 loop spans 14 amino acids. V dropped 6 bases and J dropped 0; count of bases not matched to a gene: 7. Written as DNA, the CDR3 is TGCAGCGTCGGAAACAGGGGTGTGAACACTGAAGCTTTCTTT. This translates into CSVGNRGVNTEAFF.

This clonotype was seen ten or more times. The chain couples TRBV6-1 to TRBJ2-6; D is possibly TRBD1 (6 bases). The V end was cut by 2 bases, the J end by 0 bases, with 20 bases between. The V gene's germline CDR1 is MNHNS and CDR2 SASEGT. The CDR3 consists of 20 residues. The CDR3 DNA sequence: TGTGCCAGCAGTGAACTGAGACAGGTGGAGCGAGTCTCTGGGGCCAACGTCCTGACTTTC. Amino acid sequence: CASSELRQVERVSGANVLTF.

The rearrangement uses TRBV30 and TRBJ1-2, with D possibly TRBD1 on 5 matching bases. CDR1 and CDR2 from the germline V gene are GTSNPN and SVGIG (reference sequence). With 2 bases removed from V and 4 bases from J, the gap between germline ends came to 17 bases. The CDR3 consists of 15 residues. The CDR3 DNA reads as TGTGCCTGGAGTAGGGGACTGCGGGACTCCTATGGCTACACCTTC. It is translated as CAWSRGLRDSYGYTF.

This clonotype was counted many times. The CDR3, as DNA: TGCGCCAGCAGCTTACAGGACAGGGGCGGTGTCGATGAGCAGTTCTTC. This gives the protein CASSLQDRGGVDEQFF. The rearrangement joins TRBV5-1 to TRBJ2-1; 9 nucleotides line up with TRBD1. The CDR3 sequence is 16 residues long. Germline CDR1 SGHRS, CDR2 YFSETQ. The V and J ends lost 2 bases and 8 bases, in that order; junction bases with no gene match: 11.

This chain joins TRBV5-1 and TRBJ2-1; D is unresolved. Germline CDR1 SGHRS, CDR2 YFSETQ. V gave up 2 bases and J gave up 0 bases, with 9 bases separating them. CDR3 length: 15 amino acids. CDR3 DNA sequence: TGCGCCAGCAGCTTTGCTGGGAACTCCTACAATGAGCAGTTCTTC. Its translation: CASSFAGNSYNEQFF.

This clonotype was counted at least ten times. V is TRBV7-8 and J is TRBJ1-2; TRBD1 might be the D (6 bases). V shed 1 base and J shed 1 base, with 10 bases lying between them. Germline V gives CDR1 SGHVS, CDR2 FQNEAQ. The CDR3 spans 15 residues. CDR3 amino acids: CASSLVGGLNYGYTF. CDR3 bases: TGTGCCAGCAGCTTAGTGGGGGGGCTTAACTATGGCTACACCTTC.

In its sample, this clonotype was seen many times. This chain uses TRBV4-1 with TRBJ2-1; the D call may be TRBD1 or TRBD2 (5 bases each). V was pared by 0 bases and J by 3 bases, with 15 bases between. Germline V gene sequence: CDR1 MGHRA, CDR2 YSYEKL. The CDR3 consists of 17 residues. The CDR3 protein is CASSQERGFNVYNEQFF. DNA for the CDR3: TGCGCCAGCAGCCAAGAGAGGGGATTCAATGTCTACAATGAGCAGTTCTTC.

Many counts were recorded for this clonotype. The chain has TRBV6-2 or TRBV6-3 and TRBJ2-3; 8 bases fit TRBD1. The CDR3 is 17 amino acids. Germline V lookup: CDR1 MNHEY, CDR2 SVGEGT. J gave up 4 bases and V 4 bases, and 13 bases lay outside the gene matches. CDR3 residues: CASSSTPRTGNADTQYF. CDR3 nucleotides: TGTGCCAGCAGTTCTACCCCCAGGACAGGGAACGCAGATACGCAGTATTTT.

Within the sample, this clonotype is medium-sized (0.01 to 0.1%). V and J are TRBV27 and TRBJ2-7; weak D call: TRBD2 (5 bases). CDR1 MNHEY and CDR2 SMNVEV come from the germline V gene (reference sequence). Trimming stripped 6 bases from V and 3 bases from J, with 12 bases between. This CDR3 region has 13 residues. CDR3 protein: CASSRGFYYEQYF. The CDR3 nucleotides read TGTGCCAGCAGCAGAGGGTTTTACTACGAGCAGTACTTC.

This clonotype was seen repeatedly, ten times or more. The V gene is TRBV11-2, the J gene TRBJ2-1; D unresolved. V dropped 5 bases and J dropped 0 bases, with 20 bases sitting between them. This CDR3 is 18 amino acids long. Per germline, CDR1 SGHAT and CDR2 FQNNGV. The CDR3 DNA reads as TGTGCCAGCAGCATTATGGGTCGGGCCTCGGGCTCCTACAATGAGCAGTTCTTC. Translating gives CASSIMGRASGSYNEQFF.

In its sample, this clonotype was seen many times. The gene calls are TRBV3-1 and TRBJ2-5; D possibly corresponds to TRBD1 (6 bases). V gave up 1 base and J gave up 5 bases, with 14 bases separating them. Germline V gene sequence: CDR1 LGHDT, CDR2 YNNKEL (reference sequence). The CDR3 extends over 15 amino acids. The chain's CDR3 is CASSQVHTGKETQYF. DNA for the CDR3: TGTGCCAGCAGCCAAGTTCATACAGGGAAGGAGACCCAGTACTTC.

This clonotype showed up many times. The J gene is TRBJ1-2, the V gene TRBV29-1; D is unresolved. This CDR3 contains 11 residues. Trimming removed 5 bases from V and 2 bases from J, with 6 bases in between. The germline V gene encodes CDR1 SQVTM and CDR2 ANQGSEA. In DNA, the CDR3 is TGCAGCGTTTCGTCAAACTATGGCTACACCTTC. Protein: CSVSSNYGYTF.

This clonotype was seen ten or more times. The rearrangement links TRBV29-1 to TRBJ2-3; no definite D call. The germline CDR1 and CDR2 sequences are SQVTM and ANQGSEA. The CDR3 totals 11 residues. The ends were cut back, 6 bases at V and 4 bases at J, with 8 bases in the middle. The CDR3 here is CSVPKADTQYF. In DNA, the CDR3 is TGCAGCGTACCCAAGGCAGATACGCAGTATTTT.

This clonotype was observed at least ten times. The chain couples TRBV12-5 to TRBJ2-2; 9 bases line up with TRBD1. Germline trimming cut 5 bases from V and 8 bases from J; bases unmatched to any gene: 9. This CDR3 has 15 amino acids. Per the germline V gene, CDR1 is LGHNT and CDR2 is FRNRAP. This chain's CDR3 is CASGHGQGSKGELFF. The CDR3 DNA reads as TGTGCTAGTGGTCATGGACAGGGGTCAAAAGGGGAGCTGTTTTTT.

Many counts were recorded for this clonotype. The rearrangement uses TRBV7-8 and TRBJ2-1; 7 positions match TRBD2. Germline CDR1 and CDR2: SGHVS and FQNEAQ. J was trimmed by 8 bases and V by 3 bases; bases with no gene match: 1. The CDR3 is made up of 12 amino acids. CDR3 DNA sequence: TGTGCCAGCAGCTTTACTAGCGATGAGCAGTTCTTC. Translated, it gives CASSFTSDEQFF.

Many counts were recorded for this clonotype. The chain has TRBV6-1 and TRBJ1-3; 9 bases match TRBD1. The J segment lost 2 bases and the V segment lost 6 bases, leaving 5 bases of the junction unmatched. The germline V gene has CDR1 MNHNS and CDR2 SASEGT. The CDR3 loop spans 15 amino acids. The CDR3 DNA reads as TGTGCCAGCAGAAGGGACAGGGAACCTGGAAACACCATATATTTT. Translated: CASRRDREPGNTIYF.

This clonotype showed up many times. The chain has TRBV12-3 or TRBV12-4 and TRBJ1-1; D possibly corresponds to TRBD1 (6 bases). The V end was cut by 4 bases, the J end by 6 bases, with 12 bases between. The CDR3 has 13 amino acids. The CDR3 loop reads CASSYRQDAEAFF. The CDR3 bases are TGTGCCAGCAGTTACAGACAGGACGCTGAAGCTTTCTTT.

This clonotype occurred many times. The V gene is TRBV27, the J gene TRBJ2-7; TRBD2 aligns across 11 bases. CDR1 and CDR2 (germline): MNHEY, SMNVEV (reference sequence). With V trimmed by 5 bases and J by 7 bases, 7 bases remained unmatched. This CDR3 comprises 14 residues. The CDR3 loop is CASSLAGTSGEQYF. As DNA, the CDR3 is TGTGCCAGCAGTCTTGCCGGGACTAGCGGTGAGCAGTACTTC.

This clonotype has at least ten counts. The rearrangement links TRBV7-6 to TRBJ1-1; D gene unclear. V was clipped by 5 bases and J by 1 base, with 14 bases between them. The CDR3 extends over 15 amino acids. Germline CDR1 reads SGHVS; CDR2 reads FNYEAQ. The CDR3 bases are TGTGCCAGCAGCCTTTACCCTAAGGCGAACACTGAAGCTTTCTTT. As protein: CASSLYPKANTEAFF.

In this sample, this clonotype turned up many times. J is TRBJ1-1 and V is TRBV5-1; D is uncertain. Germline loops: CDR1 SGHRS, CDR2 YFSETQ. This CDR3 is 14 amino acids long. V lost 3 bases and J lost 7, with 16 bases in between. In nucleotides, the CDR3 is TGCGCCAGCAGCTCGGGCAGCGGAAGGAGTGAAGCTTTCTTT. It specifies CASSSGSGRSEAFF.

This clonotype was observed many times. The rearrangement links TRBV5-1 to TRBJ2-5, with 8 positions matching TRBD1. CDR1 SGHRS and CDR2 YFSETQ come from the germline V gene. CDR3 length: 15 residues. J gave up 5 bases and V 4 bases, and 10 bases lay outside the gene matches. In nucleotides, the CDR3 is TGCGCCAGCAGCCCGATGACAGGGGCGGTGGAGACCCAGTACTTC. This encodes CASSPMTGAVETQYF.

This clonotype was seen many times. The rearrangement uses TRBV19 and TRBJ1-5; D is unclear. Germline values: CDR1 LNHDA, CDR2 SQIVND (reference sequence). Trimming shortened V by 4 bases and J by 3 bases, and 7 bases separated the two germline ends. CDR3 length: 13 residues. The CDR3 loop reads CASSTQINQPQHF. The CDR3 bases are TGTGCCAGTAGTACCCAGATCAATCAGCCCCAGCATTTT.